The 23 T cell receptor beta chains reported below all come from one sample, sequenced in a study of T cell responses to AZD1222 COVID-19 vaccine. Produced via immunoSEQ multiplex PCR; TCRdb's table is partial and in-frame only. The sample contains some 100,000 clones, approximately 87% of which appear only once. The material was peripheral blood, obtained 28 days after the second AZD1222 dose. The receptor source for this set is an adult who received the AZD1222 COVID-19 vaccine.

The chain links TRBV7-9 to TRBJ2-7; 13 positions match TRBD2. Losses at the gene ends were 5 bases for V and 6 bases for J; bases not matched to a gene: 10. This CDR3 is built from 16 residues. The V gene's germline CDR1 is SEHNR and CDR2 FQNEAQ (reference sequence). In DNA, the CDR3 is TGTGCCAGCAGCCCCAGGACTAGCGGGGGCAAACCCGAGCAGTACTTC. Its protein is CASSPRTSGGKPEQYF.

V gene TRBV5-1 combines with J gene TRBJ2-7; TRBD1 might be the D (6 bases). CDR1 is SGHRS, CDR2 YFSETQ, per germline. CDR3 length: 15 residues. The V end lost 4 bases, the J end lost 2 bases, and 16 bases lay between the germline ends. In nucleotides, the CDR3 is TGCGCCAGCAGCCCTTGGGCAGGGGAGCCCTACGAGCAGTACTTC. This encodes CASSPWAGEPYEQYF.

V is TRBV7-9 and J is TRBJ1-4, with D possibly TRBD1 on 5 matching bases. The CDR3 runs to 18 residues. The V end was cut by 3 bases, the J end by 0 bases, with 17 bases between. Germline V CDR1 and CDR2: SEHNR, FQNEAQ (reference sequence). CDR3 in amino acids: CASSFARQSLATNEKLFF. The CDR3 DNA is TGTGCCAGCAGCTTCGCCAGACAGTCCCTTGCAACTAATGAAAAACTGTTTTTT.

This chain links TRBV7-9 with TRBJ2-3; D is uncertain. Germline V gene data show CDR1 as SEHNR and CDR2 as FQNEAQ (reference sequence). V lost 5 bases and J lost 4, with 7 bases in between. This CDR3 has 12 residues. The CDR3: CASSPGPDTQYF. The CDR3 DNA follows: TGTGCCAGCAGCCCAGGACCAGATACGCAGTATTTT.

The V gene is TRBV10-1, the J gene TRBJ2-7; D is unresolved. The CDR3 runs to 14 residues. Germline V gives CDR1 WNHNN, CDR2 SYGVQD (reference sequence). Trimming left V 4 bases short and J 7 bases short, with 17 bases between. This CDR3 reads CASSAKFPRCEQYF. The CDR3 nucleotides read TGCGCCAGCAGTGCAAAATTCCCACGATGTGAGCAGTACTTC.

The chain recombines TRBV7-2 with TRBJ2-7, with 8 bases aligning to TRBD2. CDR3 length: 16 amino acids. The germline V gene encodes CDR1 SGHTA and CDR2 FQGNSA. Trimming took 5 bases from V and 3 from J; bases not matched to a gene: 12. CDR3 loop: CASSTRRVAGSYEQYF. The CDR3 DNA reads TGTGCCAGCAGCACGCGACGGGTAGCGGGAAGCTACGAGCAGTACTTC.

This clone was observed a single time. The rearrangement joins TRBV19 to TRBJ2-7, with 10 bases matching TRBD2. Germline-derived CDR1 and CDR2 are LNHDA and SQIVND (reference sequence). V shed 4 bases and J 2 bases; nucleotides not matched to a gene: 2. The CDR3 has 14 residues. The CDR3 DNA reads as TGTGCCAGTAGTAACCTAGCGGGGGCCTACGAGCAGTACTTC. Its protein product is CASSNLAGAYEQYF.

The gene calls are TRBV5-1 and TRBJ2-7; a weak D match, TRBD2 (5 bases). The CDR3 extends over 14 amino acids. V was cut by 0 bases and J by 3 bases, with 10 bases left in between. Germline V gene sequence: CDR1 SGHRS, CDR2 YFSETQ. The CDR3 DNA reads TGCGCCAGCAGCTTGGCCCAGGCGGGCTACGAGCAGTACTTC. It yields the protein CASSLAQAGYEQYF.

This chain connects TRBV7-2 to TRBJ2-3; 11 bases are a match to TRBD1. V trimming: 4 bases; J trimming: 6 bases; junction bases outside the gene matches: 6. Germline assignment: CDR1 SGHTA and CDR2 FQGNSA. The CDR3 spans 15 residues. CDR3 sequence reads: CASSYRTGGSDTQYF. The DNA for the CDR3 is TGTGCCAGCAGCTACAGGACAGGGGGCTCGGATACGCAGTATTTT. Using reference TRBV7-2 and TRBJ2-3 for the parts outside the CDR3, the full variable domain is GAGVSQSPSNKVTEKGKDVELRCDPISGHTALYWYRQSLGQGLEFLIYFQGNSAPDKSGLPSDRFSAERTGGSVSTLTIQRTQQEDSAVYLCASSYRTGGSDTQYFGPGTRLTVL.

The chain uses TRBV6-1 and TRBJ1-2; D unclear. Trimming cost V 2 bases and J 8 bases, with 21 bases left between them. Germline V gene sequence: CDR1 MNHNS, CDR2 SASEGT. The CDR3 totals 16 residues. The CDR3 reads CASSELLRSGERGYTF. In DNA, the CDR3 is TGTGCCAGCAGTGAATTGCTCCGGTCCGGGGAGAGAGGCTACACCTTC.

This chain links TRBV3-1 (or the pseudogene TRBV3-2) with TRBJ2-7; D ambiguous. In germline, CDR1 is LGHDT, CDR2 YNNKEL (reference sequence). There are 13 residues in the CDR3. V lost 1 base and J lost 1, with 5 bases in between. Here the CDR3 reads CASSQALSYEQYF. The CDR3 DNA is TGTGCCAGCAGCCAAGCACTTTCCTACGAGCAGTACTTC.

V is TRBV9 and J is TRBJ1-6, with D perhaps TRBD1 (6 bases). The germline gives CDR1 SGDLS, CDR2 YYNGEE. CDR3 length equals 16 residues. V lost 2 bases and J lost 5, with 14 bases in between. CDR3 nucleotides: TGTGCCAGCAGCGTGAAAGGGGGTTGGGATAATTCACCCCTCCACTTT. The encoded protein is CASSVKGGWDNSPLHF. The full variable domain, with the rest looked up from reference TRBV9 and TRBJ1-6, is DSGVTQTPKHLITATGQRVTLRCSPRSGDLSVYWYQQSLDQGLQFLIQYYNGEERAKGNILERFSAQQFPDLHSELNLSSLELGDSALYFCASSVKGGWDNSPLHFGNGTRLTVT.

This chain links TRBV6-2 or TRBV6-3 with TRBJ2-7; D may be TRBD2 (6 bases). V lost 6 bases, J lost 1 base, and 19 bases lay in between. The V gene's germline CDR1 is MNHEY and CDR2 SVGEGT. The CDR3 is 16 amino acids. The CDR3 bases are TGTGCCAGCAGCGACCCTCGACTAGATGGGTCCTACGAGCAGTACTTC. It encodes CASSDPRLDGSYEQYF.

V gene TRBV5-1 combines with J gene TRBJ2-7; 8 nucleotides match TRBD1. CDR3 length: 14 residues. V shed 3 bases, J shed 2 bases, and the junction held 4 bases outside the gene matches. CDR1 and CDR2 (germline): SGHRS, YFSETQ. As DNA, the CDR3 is TGCGCCAGCAGCTCGCTACAGGGGGCCTACGAGCAGTACTTC. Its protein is CASSSLQGAYEQYF.

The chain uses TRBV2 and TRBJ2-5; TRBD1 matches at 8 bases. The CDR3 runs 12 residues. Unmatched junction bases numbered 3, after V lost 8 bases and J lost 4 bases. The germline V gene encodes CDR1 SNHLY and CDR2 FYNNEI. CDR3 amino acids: CASGDRGETQYF. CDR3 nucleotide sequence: TGTGCCAGCGGCGACAGGGGAGAGACCCAGTACTTC.

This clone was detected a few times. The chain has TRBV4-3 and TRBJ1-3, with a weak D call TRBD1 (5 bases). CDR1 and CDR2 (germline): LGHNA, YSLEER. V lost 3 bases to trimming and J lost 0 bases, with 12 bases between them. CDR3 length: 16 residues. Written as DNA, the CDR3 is TGCGCCAGCAGCCAGTCTCCCCAGGGCTCTGGAAACACCATATATTTT. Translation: CASSQSPQGSGNTIYF.

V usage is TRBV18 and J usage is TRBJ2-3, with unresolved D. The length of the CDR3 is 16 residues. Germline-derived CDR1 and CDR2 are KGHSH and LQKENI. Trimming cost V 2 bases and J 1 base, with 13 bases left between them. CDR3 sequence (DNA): TGTGCCAGCTCACCAAATATGCCACCTGGCACAGATACGCAGTATTTT. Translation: CASSPNMPPGTDTQYF. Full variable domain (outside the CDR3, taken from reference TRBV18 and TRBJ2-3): NAGVMQNPRHLVRRRGQEARLRCSPMKGHSHVYWYRQLPEEGLKFMVYLQKENIIDESGMPKERFSAEFPKEGPSILRIQQVVRGDSAAYFCASSPNMPPGTDTQYFGPGTRLTVL.

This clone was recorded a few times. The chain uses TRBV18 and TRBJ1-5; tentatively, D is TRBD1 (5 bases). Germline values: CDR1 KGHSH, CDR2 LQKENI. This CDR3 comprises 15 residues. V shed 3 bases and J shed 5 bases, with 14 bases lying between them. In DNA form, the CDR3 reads TGTGCCAGCTCACCTGGGCAGGGTGACTATCAGCCCCAGCATTTT. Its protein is CASSPGQGDYQPQHF. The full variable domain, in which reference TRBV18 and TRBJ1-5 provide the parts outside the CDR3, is NAGVMQNPRHLVRRRGQEARLRCSPMKGHSHVYWYRQLPEEGLKFMVYLQKENIIDESGMPKERFSAEFPKEGPSILRIQQVVRGDSAAYFCASSPGQGDYQPQHFGDGTRLSIL.

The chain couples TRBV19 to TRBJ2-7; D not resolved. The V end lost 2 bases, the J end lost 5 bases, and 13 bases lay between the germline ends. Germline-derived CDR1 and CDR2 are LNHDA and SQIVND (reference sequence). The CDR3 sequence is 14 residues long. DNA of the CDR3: TGTGCCAGTAGTATATCGGGCAATTTCGACGAGCAGTACTTC. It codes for CASSISGNFDEQYF.

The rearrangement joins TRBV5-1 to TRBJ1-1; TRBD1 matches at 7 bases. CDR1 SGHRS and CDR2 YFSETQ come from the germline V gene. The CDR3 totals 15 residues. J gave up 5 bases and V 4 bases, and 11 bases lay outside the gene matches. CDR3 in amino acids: CASSQKQGLGTEAFF. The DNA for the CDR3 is TGCGCCAGCAGCCAAAAACAGGGGTTGGGTACTGAAGCTTTCTTT.

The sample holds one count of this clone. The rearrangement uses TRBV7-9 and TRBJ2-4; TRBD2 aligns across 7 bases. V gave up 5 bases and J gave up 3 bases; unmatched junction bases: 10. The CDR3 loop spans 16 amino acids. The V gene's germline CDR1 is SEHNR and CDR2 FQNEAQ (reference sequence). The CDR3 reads CASSLGEGMDKNIQYF. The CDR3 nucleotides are TGTGCCAGCAGCCTGGGGGAGGGTATGGACAAAAACATTCAGTACTTC.

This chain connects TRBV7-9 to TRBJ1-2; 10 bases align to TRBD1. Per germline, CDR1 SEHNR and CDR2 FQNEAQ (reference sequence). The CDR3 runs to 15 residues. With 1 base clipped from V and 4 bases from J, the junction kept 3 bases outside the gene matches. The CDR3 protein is CASSLGQGAAYGYTF. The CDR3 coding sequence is TGTGCCAGCAGCTTAGGACAGGGGGCCGCCTATGGCTACACCTTC.

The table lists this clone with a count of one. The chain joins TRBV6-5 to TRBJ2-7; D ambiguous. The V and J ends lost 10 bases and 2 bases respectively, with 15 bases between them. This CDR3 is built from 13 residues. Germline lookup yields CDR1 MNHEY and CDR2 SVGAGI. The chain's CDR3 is CATGETSAYEQYF. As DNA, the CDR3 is TGTGCCACCGGAGAGACCAGCGCCTACGAGCAGTACTTC.